The text below deals with one T cell receptor (beta chain). Measured with immunoSEQ multiplex PCR; TCRdb has only the in-frame clones, and not every one. The profile shows some 53,000 clones, roughly 94% of them singletons. This entry comes from a study of OX40 agonist ivuxolimab in advanced cancers. The trim removed 4 bases at V and 7 bases at J, leaving 14 bases unmatched. The CDR3 totals 16 residues. Germline values: CDR1 MDHEN, CDR2 SYDVKM. This chain uses TRBV28 with TRBJ1-2; TRBD1 matches at 8 bases. Sequencing used CD4+ or CD8+ T cells sorted from blood, obtained in a trial of the OX40 agonist ivuxolimab. The receptor comes from an adult with an advanced solid tumor such as melanoma, head and neck, liver or kidney cancer. CDR3 in DNA: TGTGCCAGCAGTTCAACCGCCTGGACAGGGTACGGTGGCTACACCTTC. It encodes CASSSTAWTGYGGYTF.